This T cell receptor beta chain was observed in a study of T-cell reconstitution after alpha-beta-depleted transplantation in children. Study results and limitations: Surviving recipient T cells and thymic progenitors underlay high day-60 TCRbeta diversity in some patients. Expanded graft clones numbering several hundred reportedly gave rise to alpha-beta T cells about two months after transplant. After one year, T-cell counts and TCRbeta diversity mostly came from new T cells.

Preparing the TCRbeta library involved the use of unique molecular identifiers. Using its own MiXCR run on the PCR reads, TCRdb lists one record per CDR3 protein. The data show hundreds of thousands of distinct CDR3 sequences, with around 13% seen just once and around 0.76% held by the top ten. This clonotype occurred many times. Its antigen is as yet unknown. The V gene end was trimmed by 6 bases and the J gene end by 5 bases; junction bases not matched to a gene: 9. This CDR3 contains 14 residues. Per the germline V gene, CDR1 is DFQATT and CDR2 is SNEGSKA (reference sequence). This clonotype was obtained from a girl under 10 years old with congenital amegakaryocytic thrombocytopenia, due to receive a stem cell transplant. This sequence joins TRBV20-1 and TRBJ2-1; 8 positions match TRBD2. The input for sequencing was PBMCs, taken before TCRalphabeta/CD19-depleted stem cell transplant. This CDR3 reads CSAISGIRNNEQFF. The CDR3 nucleotides read TGCAGTGCCATTAGCGGGATCAGGAACAATGAGCAGTTCTTC.